This T cell receptor (beta chain) is from a study of blood T cell repertoires in COVID-19. Study-level information: T cells, B-cell-depleted T cells, or PBMCs supplied cDNA or gDNA.

The CDR3 has 13 residues. The V segment lost 6 bases and the J segment 10 bases; nucleotides outside the gene matches: 8. From germline, CDR1 is LNHDA and CDR2 SQIVND (reference sequence). Only in-frame clones appear in the TCRdb table, and some are missing; sequencing was by immunoSEQ multiplex PCR. Of about 100,000 clones in the sample, approximately 79% were seen once. The sequencing input was peripheral blood. The receptor's source is a woman older than 75 with active or convalescent COVID-19. The chain links TRBV19 to TRBJ1-4; 7 bases line up with TRBD1. CDR3 coding DNA: TGTGCCAGTAGCAGACAGGGCGTAGGAAAACTGTTTTTT. It is translated as CASSRQGVGKLFF.